Given below is one TCR beta chain in context. Clones were sequenced by immunoSEQ multiplex PCR, and TCRdb holds only the in-frame ones, with some missing. Among some 98,000 clones, 78% were seen once, and the ten largest hold approximately 30%. This sample was included in a study of cytotoxic CD8 clonotypes in ibrutinib-treated CLL. V was shortened by 1 base and J by 7 bases, with 9 bases between the two germline ends. The CDR3 runs 13 residues. The germline gives CDR1 SGHDT, CDR2 YYEEEE. This chain uses TRBV5-6 with TRBJ2-1; D is uncertain. Sample: PBMCs, taken after 12 months of ibrutinib treatment. The receptor comes from a human donor with chronic lymphocytic leukemia. The CDR3 bases are TGTGCCAGCAGCTTGAACCTTCCTAATGAGCAGTTCTTC. Residues: CASSLNLPNEQFF.